What follows are 18 T cell receptor beta chains derived from one specimen sequenced in a study of T-cell reconstitution after alpha-beta-depleted transplantation in children. Unique molecular identifiers were incorporated during preparation of the TCRbeta library. Each CDR3 protein gets one entry after TCRdb re-called the PCR reads with MiXCR. The sample records 200,000 to 250,000 distinct CDR3 sequences, around 7.7% being singletons. Sequences were derived from PBMCs, mostly from graft donor cells, sampled 360 days after TCRalphabeta/CD19-depleted stem cell transplant. These receptors all stem from a male patient aged 2-15 years who had a stem cell transplant for acute myeloid leukemia, so the T cells may come from the graft donor.

The chain uses TRBV7-9 and TRBJ1-5, with 7 bases fitting TRBD1. Germline CDR1 SEHNR, CDR2 FQNEAQ (reference sequence). Germline trimming cut 3 bases from V and 6 bases from J; bases unmatched to any gene: 5. This CDR3 is built from 14 residues. The CDR3 protein is CASSLGQGVQPQHF. For the CDR3, the DNA is TGTGCCAGCAGCTTGGGGCAGGGGGTTCAGCCCCAGCATTTT.

This clonotype has just a few counts. The rearrangement uses TRBV2 and TRBJ2-6; 8 bases match TRBD1. V shed 1 base, J shed 2 bases, and the junction held 10 bases outside the gene matches. The CDR3 is 19 amino acids. The germline V gene has CDR1 SNHLY and CDR2 FYNNEI. For the CDR3, the DNA is TGTGCCAGCAGTGAAGTGTCAGGGGGCGCCCCCACTGGGGCCAACGTCCTGACTTTC. Its protein product is CASSEVSGGAPTGANVLTF.

In this sample, this clonotype turned up many times. This chain connects TRBV4-3 to TRBJ2-7, with D possibly TRBD2 on 6 matching bases. Germline lookup yields CDR1 LGHNA and CDR2 YSLEER. The CDR3 covers 15 residues. V lost 0 bases and J lost 5, with 14 bases in between. Written as DNA, the CDR3 is TGCGCCAGCAGCCAAGATCGGGGGAGTAGCCACGAGCAGTACTTC. Protein: CASSQDRGSSHEQYF.

In its sample, this clonotype was seen a few times. The chain links TRBV27 to TRBJ1-1; 8 nucleotides match TRBD1. In germline, CDR1 is MNHEY, CDR2 SMNVEV (reference sequence). Germline trimming cut 6 bases from V and 4 bases from J; bases unmatched to any gene: 10. This CDR3 has 15 amino acids. The CDR3 coding sequence is TGTGCCAGCAGCGCGACGACAGGGGCCGTCACTGAAGCTTTCTTT. This translates into CASSATTGAVTEAFF.

This clonotype has a count of ten or more. The V gene is TRBV5-6, the J gene TRBJ2-3; D remains ambiguous. The CDR3 runs 13 residues. Trimming left V 4 bases short and J 2 bases short, with 8 bases between. Germline CDR1 is SGHDT and CDR2 is YYEEEE. For the CDR3, the DNA is TGTGCCAGCAGCCAAGAGCCCACAGATACGCAGTATTTT. It codes for CASSQEPTDTQYF. Full variable domain (outside the CDR3, taken from reference TRBV5-6 and TRBJ2-3): DAGVTQSPTHLIKTRGQQVTLRCSPKSGHDTVSWYQQALGQGPQFIFQYYEEEERQRGNFPDRFSGHQFPNYSSELNVNALLLGDSALYLCASSQEPTDTQYFGPGTRLTVL.

This clonotype was recorded a few times. This sequence joins TRBV9 and TRBJ1-1; D might be TRBD1 (5 bases). CDR1 SGDLS and CDR2 YYNGEE come from the germline V gene. This CDR3 spans 17 amino acids. Trimming stripped 0 bases from V and 5 bases from J, with 20 bases between. The CDR3 DNA is TGTGCCAGCAGCGTAGGAGGGACTCAAGGTATATGGACTGAAGCTTTCTTT. It translates to CASSVGGTQGIWTEAFF.

This clonotype was counted only a few times. The CDR3 DNA reads as TGTGCCAGCAGCTTAAAGGGAGCGGAGACCCAGTACTTC. Translating gives CASSLKGAETQYF. The chain recombines TRBV7-3 with TRBJ2-5; possibly TRBD2 for D (5 bases). The CDR3 has 13 residues. Looked up from germline, CDR1 is SGHTA and CDR2 is FQGTGA. V was clipped by 1 base and J by 5 bases, with 8 bases between them.

V gene TRBV7-3 combines with J gene TRBJ2-5, with 7 bases fitting TRBD2. Trimming at V came to 5 bases and at J to 0 bases, leaving 3 bases not matched to a gene. Germline CDR1 SGHTA, CDR2 FQGTGA. There are 14 residues in the CDR3. CDR3 protein: CASSPTSDQETQYF. CDR3 in DNA: TGTGCCAGCAGCCCAACTAGCGACCAAGAGACCCAGTACTTC.

This clonotype was observed a few times. The chain has TRBV20-1 and TRBJ2-3; D is possibly TRBD1 or TRBD2 (7 bases each). Trimming removed 5 bases from V and 1 base from J, with 16 bases in between. Germline values: CDR1 DFQATT, CDR2 SNEGSKA (reference sequence). The CDR3 contains 15 residues. The CDR3 region is CSARKGAGGTDTQYF. As DNA, the CDR3 is TGCAGTGCTCGCAAGGGGGCGGGAGGCACAGATACGCAGTATTTT.

This clonotype was counted many times. The CDR3: CSVERQETQYF. The DNA for the CDR3 is TGCAGCGTTGAACGCCAAGAGACCCAGTACTTC. The genes are TRBV29-1 and TRBJ2-5; no definite D call. The CDR3 contains 11 residues. Germline V gene data show CDR1 as SQVTM and CDR2 as ANQGSEA. The germline V and J ends were trimmed by 2 bases and 1 base, with 2 bases remaining between them.

This clonotype has a count of ten or more. The chain links TRBV4-2 to TRBJ2-3; D remains ambiguous. The CDR3 has 17 amino acids. Germline V gene sequence: CDR1 LGHNA, CDR2 YNFKEQ. V was shortened by 0 bases and J by 0 bases, with 13 bases between the two germline ends. Here the CDR3 reads CASSQDGWPFSTDTQYF. The CDR3 DNA follows: TGTGCCAGCAGCCAAGATGGATGGCCTTTTAGCACAGATACGCAGTATTTT.

This clonotype was found many times. The V and J genes are TRBV20-1 and TRBJ1-2; D remains unclear. With 5 bases removed from V and 4 bases from J, the gap between germline ends came to 11 bases. This CDR3 is 12 amino acids long. The germline gives CDR1 DFQATT, CDR2 SNEGSKA (reference sequence). The CDR3 DNA is TGCAGTGCTTCCCTGGGAAGCTATGGCTACACCTTC. This translates into CSASLGSYGYTF.

This clonotype has a handful of counts. The genes are TRBV20-1 and TRBJ2-7; D is ambiguous. This CDR3 is built from 13 residues. The germline gives CDR1 DFQATT, CDR2 SNEGSKA (reference sequence). Trimming removed 6 bases at V and 4 bases at J, with 16 bases between. The CDR3 bases are TGCAGTGCAAGGACGCGCGGAGAATACGAGCAGTACTTC. This encodes CSARTRGEYEQYF.

This clonotype was found a few times. The J gene is TRBJ2-1, the V gene TRBV12-3 or TRBV12-4, with D perhaps matching TRBD1 (6 bases). The CDR3 consists of 13 residues. Trimming shortened V by 5 bases and J by 8 bases, and 13 bases separated the two germline ends. In DNA form, the CDR3 reads TGTGCCAGCAGTCCCGAACCAGGGGATGAGCAGTTCTTC. Protein: CASSPEPGDEQFF.

This clonotype was observed a handful of times. The J gene is TRBJ2-3, the V gene TRBV5-1; 12 nucleotides agree with TRBD2. This CDR3 has 17 residues. Germline assignment: CDR1 SGHRS and CDR2 YFSETQ. The J segment lost 2 bases and the V segment lost 1 base, leaving 5 bases of the junction unmatched. The CDR3 DNA reads TGCGCCAGCAGCTTGTTCCTAGCGGGGGGGCTCACAGATACGCAGTATTTT. This gives the protein CASSLFLAGGLTDTQYF.

The gene calls are TRBV28 and TRBJ2-7; D perhaps matches TRBD1 (6 bases). CDR1 MDHEN and CDR2 SYDVKM come from the germline V gene. The length of the CDR3 is 14 residues. V was pared by 5 bases and J by 0 bases, with 11 bases between. DNA for the CDR3: TGTGCCAGCAGTAGGGGGTTCAGCTCCTACGAGCAGTACTTC. The encoded protein is CASSRGFSSYEQYF.

The sample holds many counts of this clonotype. The chain is built from TRBV11-3 and TRBJ2-2; D is undetermined. V was trimmed by 1 base and J by 4 bases, leaving 7 bases between them. This CDR3 comprises 14 residues. Germline assignment: CDR1 SGHNT and CDR2 YENEEA. CDR3 sequence reads: CASSLAWATGELFF. The CDR3 coding sequence is TGTGCCAGCAGCTTAGCCTGGGCCACCGGGGAGCTGTTTTTT. The whole variable domain, filled in from reference TRBV11-3 and TRBJ2-2, reads EAGVVQSPRYKIIEKKQPVAFWCNPISGHNTLYWYLQNLGQGPELLIRYENEEAVDDSQLPKDRFSAERLKGVDSTLKIQPAELGDSAVYLCASSLAWATGELFFGEGSRLTVL.

This chain links TRBV30 with TRBJ1-5, with 7 bases matching TRBD1. This CDR3 has 15 amino acids. Germline V CDR1 and CDR2: GTSNPN, SVGIG (reference sequence). V was pared by 0 bases and J by 3 bases, with 5 bases of the junction left unmatched. The CDR3 sequence is CAWSVAGTVNQPQHF. CDR3 bases: TGTGCCTGGAGTGTAGCGGGGACAGTCAATCAGCCCCAGCATTTT.